The present T cell receptor (beta chain) was sequenced within a study of blood T cell repertoires in COVID-19. At the level of the study: Researchers got acute and convalescent COVID-19 samples from the United States, Italy and Spain. T cells, B-cell-depleted T cells, or PBMCs supplied cDNA or gDNA.

Study processing details: Amplified reference gene primers provided the basis for estimating nucleated cell counts. The data were produced by immunoSEQ multiplex PCR, yet TCRdb's version contains in-frame clones alone and is incomplete. V, J and clone size were drawn from that table, and D and trimming were deduced from the DNA. The data contain 74,000 or so clones, roughly nine tenths of them singletons. CDR1 and CDR2 (germline): SGDLS, YYNGEE. The CDR3 is 16 residues long. V was clipped by 4 bases and J by 3 bases; unmatched bases: 9. The receptor was derived from a man aged 50 to 60 with active COVID-19. Sequences were obtained from peripheral blood. The chain employs TRBV9 and TRBJ2-3, with 9 bases aligning to TRBD2. CDR3 DNA sequence: TGTGCCAGCAGCCGGATGCGGGGGGGCATTACAGATACGCAGTATTTT. Residues: CASSRMRGGITDTQYF.